The rows below give T cell receptor beta chains drawn from one sample of a study of blood T cell repertoires in COVID-19. Clones were read by immunoSEQ multiplex PCR, and TCRdb kept only the in-frame ones, dropping some. Of tens of thousands of clones listed, roughly 90% are singletons. Sequencing used peripheral blood. The receptors were sampled from a man aged 50 or older with active or convalescent COVID-19. CDR3s include the opening cysteine and the closing phenylalanine or tryptophan. The order of the fields is J gene, D gene, V gene, CDR3 protein. A D gene is named only where the DNA matches it firmly.

TRBJ2-3,.,TRBV7-6,CASSLRRAGSASTDTQYF
TRBJ2-2,TRBD2,TRBV10-3,CAISGGEGPNTGELFF
TRBJ2-2,.,TRBV3-1/TRBV3-2,CASSQLQYTGELFF
TRBJ1-3,.,TRBV28,CASSFRGLGQLGNTIYF
TRBJ1-2,.,TRBV28,CASSFSGYGYTF
TRBJ1-2,.,TRBV28,CASRQSLPYGYTF
TRBJ2-3,.,TRBV24-1,CATSDVAGTDTQYF
TRBJ2-1,.,TRBV30,CAWMKLDEQFF
TRBJ2-5,TRBD1,TRBV24-1,CATSDPTGGEGGETQYF
TRBJ2-7,TRBD2,TRBV28,CASSLLSGRFNEQYF
TRBJ1-2,.,TRBV5-1,CASSLADYGYTF
TRBJ2-3,.,TRBV4-1,CASSQVADRTDTQYF
TRBJ2-5,TRBD2,TRBV11-2,CASSRLGGTQETQYF
TRBJ2-7,TRBD2,TRBV14,CASSQVLRILCPPERESHEQYF
TRBJ2-5,.,TRBV5-4,CASSLRSRGETQYF
TRBJ2-7,TRBD2,TRBV5-1,CASSFGGGNSYEQYF
TRBJ1-2,TRBD1,TRBV7-9,CANSLSYWDRGFRGYTF
TRBJ1-4,.,TRBV18,CASARDGGANEKLFF
TRBJ2-7,TRBD2,TRBV6-2/TRBV6-3,CASSNLAGELYYEQYF
TRBJ2-7,.,TRBV11-2,CASSLDRLSYEQYF
TRBJ1-5,.,TRBV10-3,CAISEWGDQPQHF
TRBJ1-5,.,TRBV7-8,CASSLGIQDNQPQHF
TRBJ2-2,TRBD1,TRBV10-3,CAISGFRDSNTGELFF
TRBJ2-1,TRBD2,TRBV28,CASRTGTSSNNEQFF
TRBJ2-7,TRBD1,TRBV11-2,CASSNRDRGYEQYF
TRBJ2-7,TRBD2,TRBV7-2,CASSLAATSGYYEQYF
TRBJ1-5,TRBD1,TRBV19,CASSILGQGALIGQPQHF
TRBJ1-2,.,TRBV28,CASSVANYGYTF
TRBJ2-3,TRBD2,TRBV2,CASSRWTSGISTDTQYF
TRBJ2-1,TRBD1,TRBV4-2,CASSPSAGGSYNEQFF
TRBJ2-2,.,TRBV28,CASSYPGSTGRVNTGELFF
TRBJ2-1,.,TRBV2,CASSNTGAGEQFF
TRBJ2-7,TRBD2,TRBV6-5,CASSYRGGGEQYF
TRBJ2-3,TRBD2,TRBV6-2/TRBV6-3,CASSSAGGTDTQYF
TRBJ2-7,TRBD2,TRBV15,CATRGLASYEQYF
TRBJ2-7,.,TRBV19,CASSMAATDSYEQYF
TRBJ2-5,TRBD1,TRBV6-5,CASRRQGYQETQYF
TRBJ2-3,.,TRBV27,CASSFFTDTQYF